Presented here are 5 T cell receptor beta chains from one specimen sequenced in a study of CD8+CD57+ T cells in acquired aplastic anemia. The template used for profiling TCR beta VDJ and CDR3 was genomic DNA. TCRdb analysed the reads with MiXCR anew, one entry per CDR3 protein. The sample yields 250,000 to 350,000 distinct CDR3 sequences, 55% to 65% seen once. Source material: sorted CD4+, CD8+, or CD8+CD57+ T cells (not recorded which) from PBMCs. Source of these receptors: a human donor with severe aplastic anemia or a healthy control (not recorded which).

This rearrangement joins TRBV10-3 to TRBJ2-3; 8 bases match TRBD2. Germline lookup yields CDR1 ENHRY and CDR2 SYGVKD. V lost 8 bases and J lost 0; bases outside the gene matches: 4. The CDR3 is 14 amino acids. The CDR3 nucleotides are TGTGCCATCGGGCTAGCGGGTAGCACAGATACGCAGTATTTT. This codes for CAIGLAGSTDTQYF.

This clonotype has ten or more counts. V gene TRBV12-3 or TRBV12-4 combines with J gene TRBJ2-5; TRBD1 aligns across 11 bases. The CDR3 totals 15 residues. Losses at the gene ends were 7 bases for V and 4 bases for J; bases not matched to a gene: 8. The chain's CDR3 is CASKTWDRGLETQYF. The DNA of the CDR3 is TGTGCCAGCAAAACCTGGGACAGGGGGTTAGAGACCCAGTACTTC.

This sequence joins TRBV9 and TRBJ1-1; 9 bases fit TRBD1. CDR3 length: 13 residues. Germline lookup yields CDR1 SGDLS and CDR2 YYNGEE. V lost 3 bases, J lost 8 bases, and 5 bases stayed unmatched. The DNA of the CDR3 is TGTGCCAGCAGCGCGGACAGGGGCAGGGAAGCTTTCTTT. Amino acid sequence: CASSADRGREAFF.

This chain links TRBV7-7 with TRBJ2-7; no definite D call. The CDR3 contains 8 residues. Per the germline V gene, CDR1 is SSHAT and CDR2 is FNYEAQ (reference sequence). Trimming cost V 5 bases and J 12 bases, with 5 bases left between them. In DNA form, the CDR3 reads TGTGCCAGCAGCCCCCGGTACGTC. It translates to CASSPRYV.

The genes are TRBV7-3 and TRBJ1-2; maybe TRBD1 (5 bases). This CDR3 contains 15 residues. Germline V gene sequence: CDR1 SGHTA, CDR2 FQGTGA. V lost 6 bases and J lost 2, with 16 bases in between. CDR3 sequence: CASSYFPGTNYGYTF. The DNA for the CDR3 is TGTGCCAGCAGTTACTTCCCGGGGACGAACTATGGCTACACCTTC.